This T cell receptor (beta chain) derives from a study of blood T cells in healthy people across ages. The donors, all healthy, were Caucasians living in Russia, aged about 6 to 100. Peripheral blood was drawn, ten milliliters per donor. The germline V and J ends were trimmed by 3 bases and 0 bases, with 9 bases remaining between them. The CDR3 loop spans 15 amino acids. Germline-derived CDR1 and CDR2 are KGHDR and SFDVKD. A sample-barcoded 5' primer and a J-beta primer mix were used in a second PCR of roughly 7 to 12 cycles. Unique molecular identifiers of 12 random nucleotides labeled each cDNA. TCRdb fed the 5' RACE reads into MiXCR, producing one record per CDR3 protein. The table records fewer than 1 million distinct CDR3 sequences, more than 40% of them present only once.

The receptor comes from a man in his sixties in good health. Material for sequencing was blood. The chain joins TRBV24-1 to TRBJ2-3; D remains ambiguous. Here the CDR3 reads CATSDRAVSTDTQYF. CDR3 DNA: TGTGCCACCAGTGATAGGGCAGTGAGCACAGATACGCAGTATTTT.